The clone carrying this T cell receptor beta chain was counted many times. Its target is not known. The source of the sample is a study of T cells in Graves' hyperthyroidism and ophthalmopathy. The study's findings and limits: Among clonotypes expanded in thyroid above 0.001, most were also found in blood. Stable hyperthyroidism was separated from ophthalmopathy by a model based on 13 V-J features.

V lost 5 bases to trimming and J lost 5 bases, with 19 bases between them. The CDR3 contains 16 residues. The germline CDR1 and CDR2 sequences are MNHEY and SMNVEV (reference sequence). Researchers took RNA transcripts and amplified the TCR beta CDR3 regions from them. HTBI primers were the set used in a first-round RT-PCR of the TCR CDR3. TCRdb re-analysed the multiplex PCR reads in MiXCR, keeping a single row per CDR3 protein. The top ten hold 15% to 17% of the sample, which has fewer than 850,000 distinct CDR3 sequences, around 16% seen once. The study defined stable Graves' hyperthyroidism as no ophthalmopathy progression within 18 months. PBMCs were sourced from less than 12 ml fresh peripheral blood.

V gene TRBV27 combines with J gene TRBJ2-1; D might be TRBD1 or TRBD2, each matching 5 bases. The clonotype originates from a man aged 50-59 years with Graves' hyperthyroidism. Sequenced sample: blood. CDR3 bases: TGTGCCAGCAGTCCTCAGGGAGATCTCTATCACAATGAGCAGTTCTTC. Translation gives CASSPQGDLYHNEQFF.